This T cell receptor beta chain was retrieved from a study of blood T cells in healthy people across ages. Overall study results and limits: Age advanced and TCR beta diversity per million T cells fell, roughly linearly.

This clonotype was seen a handful of times. The antigen is undetermined. CDR1 is MNHNY, CDR2 SVGAGI, per germline (reference sequence). Trimming stripped 2 bases from V and 4 bases from J, with 9 bases between. This CDR3 region has 15 residues. Using a J-beta primer mix together with a sample-barcoded 5' primer, a second PCR was run for roughly 6 to 11 cycles. TCRdb ran MiXCR on the 5' RACE reads and lists one entry per CDR3 protein. This sample has 1.5 million to 2 million distinct CDR3 sequences, with about two fifths found just once. Material for sequencing was blood. J is TRBJ1-6 and V is TRBV6-6; D is uncertain. The receptor was derived from a human donor in good health. CDR3 sequence (DNA): TGTGCCAGCAGTTACGGTGGGGAGTATAATTCACCCCTCCACTTT. Translation: CASSYGGEYNSPLHF.